Sequencing of this TCR beta chain was carried out in a study of cytomegalovirus exposure and HLA in healthy donors. On the study more broadly: Out of approximately 170 million T cells, an earlier analysis found roughly 110 million unique TCR beta sequences in total.

This clone turned up a few times. The antigen is undetermined. A multiplex PCR was run with 60 Vbeta primers and 13 Jbeta primers. Using immunoSEQ multiplex PCR, the repertoire was profiled, and TCRdb retains in-frame clones only, with some absent. The sample records fewer than 150,000 clones, 66% being singletons. Findings of the study overall: The study listed roughly 150 cytomegalovirus-associated TCR beta chains.

The CDR3 consists of 15 residues. Trimming pared 6 bases from V and 7 bases from J, leaving 18 bases between. Germline V gene sequence: CDR1 LNHDA, CDR2 SQIVND (reference sequence). The chain joins TRBV19 to TRBJ1-4; D possibly corresponds to TRBD1 (6 bases). The sequence came from a human donor in good health. The sequenced sample consisted of PBMCs. CDR3 DNA sequence: TGTGCCAGTAGCGCTCGCCGGGGGGCCGGTGAAAAACTGTTTTTT. It codes for CASSARRGAGEKLFF.